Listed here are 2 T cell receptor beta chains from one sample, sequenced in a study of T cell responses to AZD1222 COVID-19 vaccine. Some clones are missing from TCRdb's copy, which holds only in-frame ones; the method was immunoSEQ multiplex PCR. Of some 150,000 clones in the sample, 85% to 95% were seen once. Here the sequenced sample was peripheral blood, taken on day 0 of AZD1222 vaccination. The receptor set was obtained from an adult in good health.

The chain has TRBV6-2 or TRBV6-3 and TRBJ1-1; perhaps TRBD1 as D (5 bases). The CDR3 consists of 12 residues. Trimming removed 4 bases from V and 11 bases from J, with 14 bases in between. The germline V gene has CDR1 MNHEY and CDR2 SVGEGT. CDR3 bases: TGTGCCAGCAGTTCGCAGGGTCCGTATGCTTTCTTT. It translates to CASSSQGPYAFF.

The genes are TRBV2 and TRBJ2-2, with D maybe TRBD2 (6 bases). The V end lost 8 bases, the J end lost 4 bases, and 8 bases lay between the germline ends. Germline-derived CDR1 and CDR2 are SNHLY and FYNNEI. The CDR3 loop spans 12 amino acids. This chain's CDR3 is CASGTSTGELFF. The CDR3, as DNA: TGTGCCAGCGGGACTTCCACCGGGGAGCTGTTTTTT.